A selection of T cell receptor beta chains follows, all from one sample in a study of CD4 and CD8 cells across lung adenocarcinoma regions. In TCRdb, the PCR reads were re-called with MiXCR into one record per CDR3 protein. The profile shows tens of thousands of distinct CDR3 sequences, roughly half of them singletons. The sequenced sample consisted of CD4+ T cells from the center of a lung tumor. These receptors came from a male donor with lung adenocarcinoma. The CD4 and CD8 labels of this study may be unreliable. The CDR3 runs from the conserved cysteine through the conserved F or W. The D gene is left open where the match is weak. Only part of the rows carry a size: once, few, many, or a class if the clone is expanded.

cdr3_aa cdr3_nt clone_size d_call j_call v_call
CASRLTTGRSYEQYF TGTGCCAGCAGGCTAACGACAGGCCGATCCTACGAGCAGTACTTC many - TRBJ2-7 TRBV27
CASSPLYGAYNEQFF TGTGCCAGCAGCCCTTTGTATGGGGCCTACAATGAGCAGTTCTTC many - TRBJ2-1 TRBV7-2
CASSKMRGTDTQYF TGTGCCAGCAGTAAAATGAGGGGCACAGATACGCAGTATTTT - - TRBJ2-3 TRBV28
CASSPPGRGSEAFF TGCGCCAGCAGCCCCCCGGGGCGAGGATCTGAAGCTTTCTTT - - TRBJ1-1 TRBV4-1
CASSSKKGDSYGYTF TGTGCCAGCAGCTCTAAAAAGGGGGATTCCTATGGCTACACCTTC many - TRBJ1-2 TRBV27
CASSLVTGDIQYF TGCGCCAGCAGCCTAGTTACTGGCGATATTCAGTATTTC few - TRBJ2-3 TRBV10-2
CASSLAAYNEQFF TGTGCCAGCAGCTTGGCAGCTTACAATGAGCAGTTCTTC many - TRBJ2-1 TRBV7-2
CAIRRASFTNEQFF TGTGCCATCAGACGGGCTAGCTTCACCAATGAGCAGTTCTTC - - TRBJ2-1 TRBV10-3
CASSYTTGGHIYGYTF TGTGCCAGCAGTTACACGACAGGAGGTCATATCTATGGCTACACCTTC - - TRBJ1-2 TRBV6-5
CAGSGPRDTDTQYF TGTGCGGGGAGCGGTCCCCGGGACACAGATACGCAGTATTTT - - TRBJ2-3 TRBV11-2